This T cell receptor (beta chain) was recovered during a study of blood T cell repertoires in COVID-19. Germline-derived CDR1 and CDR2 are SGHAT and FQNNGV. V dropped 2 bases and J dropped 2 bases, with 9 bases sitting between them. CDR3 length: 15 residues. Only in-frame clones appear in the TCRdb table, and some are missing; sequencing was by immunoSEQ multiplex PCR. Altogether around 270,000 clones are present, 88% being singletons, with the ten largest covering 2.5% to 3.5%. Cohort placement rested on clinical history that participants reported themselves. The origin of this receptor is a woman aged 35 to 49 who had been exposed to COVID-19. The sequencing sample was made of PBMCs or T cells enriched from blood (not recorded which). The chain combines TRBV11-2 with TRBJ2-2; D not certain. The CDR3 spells CASSLNIPNTGELFF. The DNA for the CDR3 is TGTGCCAGCAGCTTAAATATTCCTAACACCGGGGAGCTGTTTTTT.